A selection of T cell receptor beta chains follows, all from one sample in a study of graft-versus-host responses after intestinal transplantation. Using immunoSEQ multiplex PCR, the repertoire was profiled, and TCRdb retains in-frame clones only, with some absent. The table has some 96,000 clones, 90% seen once. The source material was PBMCs, sampled around 68 weeks after intestinal transplant. Receptor source: a human patient who received an intestinal transplant, so some T cells may come from the graft donor. The CDR3 runs from the conserved cysteine through the conserved F or W. The D gene is left open where the match is weak. Not every row has a clone size; where given, it reads once, few, many or a size class.

clone_size	d_call	v_call	j_call	cdr3_nt	cdr3_aa
.	.	TRBV9	TRBJ2-7	TGTGCCTCGAGCGAGGCTAGCTTCGACGAGCAGTACTTC	CASSEASFDEQYF
.	.	TRBV6-1	TRBJ1-2	TGTGCCAGCAGTGTATTGGATGGCTACACCTTC	CASSVLDGYTF
.	.	TRBV7-9	TRBJ1-6	TGTGCCAGCAGCCCTGGGATGGGAAGGGGGGGAGATTCACCCCTCCACTTT	CASSPGMGRGGDSPLHF
once	.	TRBV10-2	TRBJ2-1	TGCGCCACCGTAGGGGGGGGCGATGAGCAGTTCTTC	CATVGGGDEQFF
.	.	TRBV5-1	TRBJ2-5	TGCGCCAGCAGCTTGGCCATACCGACAAAAGAGACCCAGTACTTC	CASSLAIPTKETQYF
.	.	TRBV9	TRBJ2-7	TGTGCCAGCAGCGTAGGGAACGAGCAGTACTTC	CASSVGNEQYF
.	TRBD1	TRBV6-4	TRBJ1-5	TGTGCCAGCAGTCCCTTGACACCGCAAGGGGGCTTCGGGCAGCCCCAGCATTTT	CASSPLTPQGGFGQPQHF
.	.	TRBV6-5	TRBJ2-7	TGTGCCAGCAGTTACTCGGGGCCCATGGGCGAGCAGTACTTC	CASSYSGPMGEQYF
.	.	TRBV27	TRBJ1-6	TGTGCCAGCAGACGGGAGGGGTCAGGTAATTCACCCCTCCACTTT	CASRREGSGNSPLHF
.	.	TRBV23-1	TRBJ1-1	TGCGCCAGCAGTCAGGGTTCAAACACTGAAGCTTTCTTT	CASSQGSNTEAFF
.	TRBD2	TRBV2	TRBJ2-7	TGTGCCAGCAGTGTAAATAGCGGGGGGGCCTACGAGCAGTACTTC	CASSVNSGGAYEQYF
.	.	TRBV10-1	TRBJ2-3	TGCGCCAGCAGTGCCGGGGGGCAATTAGATACGCAGTATTTT	CASSAGGQLDTQYF
.	.	TRBV11-3	TRBJ1-1	TGTGCCAGCAGCTTACGGTGGGACACTGAAGCTTTCTTT	CASSLRWDTEAFF
.	.	TRBV14	TRBJ1-2	TGTGCCAGCAGCGCGGGGGACGGCGGGGGCTACACCTTC	CASSAGDGGGYTF
.	.	TRBV27	TRBJ1-4	TGTGCCAGCAGTCCTCGGGGAGGGGAAATCGGAAAACTGTTTTTT	CASSPRGGEIGKLFF
.	.	TRBV13	TRBJ1-1	TGTGCCAGCACAAAGGACTGGGCAGCGAACACTGAAGCTTTCTTT	CASTKDWAANTEAFF
.	TRBD2	TRBV6-5	TRBJ2-3	TGTGCCAGCAGCCCGACTAGCGGGGAGGAAGATACGCAGTATTTT	CASSPTSGEEDTQYF
.	.	TRBV19	TRBJ1-5	TGTGCCAGTAGTTCTGCGAGGCCCCGGGCCAAGAGTAGTCAGCCCCAGCATTTT	CASSSARPRAKSSQPQHF
.	.	TRBV5-1	TRBJ1-2	TGCGCCAGCAGCTTCGGACAGTCTAACTATGGCTACACCTTC	CASSFGQSNYGYTF
.	.	TRBV5-5	TRBJ2-7	TGTGCCAGCAGCAAACAAACAGGGAGCTCCTACGAGCAGTACTTC	CASSKQTGSSYEQYF
once	.	TRBV6-5	TRBJ2-1	TGTGCCAGCAGTTACCCCGGACTCGACAATGAGCAGTTCTTC	CASSYPGLDNEQFF
.	TRBD1	TRBV5-6	TRBJ1-1	TGTGCCAGCAGCACCGGGACAGGTCCTCTTCTTTCGGATGTAACTGAAGCTTTCTTT	CASSTGTGPLLSDVTEAFF